These T cell receptor beta chains were read from a single sample in a study of shared clonotypes between healthy human individuals. Clones were read by immunoSEQ multiplex PCR, and TCRdb kept only the in-frame ones, dropping some. The table has some 2 million clones, over 85% seen once. The sample comprised naive CD4+ T cells sorted from blood. These receptors all stem from a man in his late teens or twenties in good health. Each CDR3 is given with its conserved first and last residue. The order of the fields is V gene, clone size, J gene, D gene, CDR3 protein, CDR3 DNA. A D gene is named only where the DNA matches it firmly. Some rows have no size entry. The others give once, few or many, or a class for an expanded clone.

TRBV2	NA	TRBJ2-2	NA	CASNQYESGELFF	TGTGCCAGCAATCAGTATGAATCCGGGGAGCTGTTTTTT
TRBV6-5	NA	TRBJ2-4	TRBD1	CASSRDRDRVNIQYF	TGTGCCAGCAGCAGGGACCGGGACAGGGTCAACATTCAGTACTTC
TRBV29-1	NA	TRBJ2-4	NA	CSVVGKNIQYF	TGCAGCGTTGTTGGCAAAAACATTCAGTACTTC
TRBV4-1	NA	TRBJ2-1	TRBD1	CASSQGTGRNYNEQFF	TGCGCCAGCAGCCAAGGGACAGGGAGAAATTACAATGAGCAGTTCTTC
TRBV30	NA	TRBJ1-6	TRBD1	CAGTVSRSSYNSPLHF	TGTGCCGGGACAGTCTCAAGGAGCTCCTATAATTCACCCCTCCACTTT
TRBV18	NA	TRBJ2-3	NA	CASSPGLTRDTQYF	TGTGCCAGCTCACCTGGACTGACTAGGGATACGCAGTATTTT
TRBV11-3	NA	TRBJ2-3	NA	CASSRRQGGGEDTQYF	TGTGCCAGCAGCCGGAGACAGGGAGGAGGTGAAGATACGCAGTATTTT
TRBV30	NA	TRBJ2-1	TRBD2	CAWSVGGSVNNEQFF	TGTGCCTGGAGTGTAGGCGGGAGTGTAAACAATGAGCAGTTCTTC
TRBV10-2	NA	TRBJ1-3	NA	CASGPSSGNTIYF	TGCGCCAGCGGCCCTAGCTCTGGAAACACCATATATTTT
TRBV18	NA	TRBJ2-3	TRBD1	CASSPKPGTGGPDTQYF	TGTGCCAGCTCCCCTAAACCCGGGACAGGGGGACCAGATACGCAGTATTTT
TRBV5-1	NA	TRBJ2-7	NA	CASSLQGSEQYF	TGCGCCAGCAGCTTGCAGGGCAGCGAGCAGTACTTC
TRBV7-2	NA	TRBJ2-1	TRBD2	CASSLESGTSGSNEQFF	TGTGCCAGCAGCTTAGAAAGCGGGACTAGCGGGAGCAATGAGCAGTTCTTC
TRBV7-7	NA	TRBJ2-5	NA	CASSSGGLETQYF	TGTGCTAGCAGCTCCGGGGGGCTGGAGACCCAGTACTTC
TRBV11-2	NA	TRBJ2-7	NA	CASSLAVYEQYF	TGTGCCAGCAGCTTAGCCGTCTACGAGCAGTACTTC
TRBV9	NA	TRBJ2-7	TRBD2	CASSVNSAGDEQYF	TGTGCCAGCAGCGTAAACTCAGCGGGAGACGAGCAGTACTTC
TRBV28	NA	TRBJ1-2	TRBD1	CASTSERGLSYTF	TGTGCCAGCACCTCCGAAAGGGGGCTCAGCTACACCTTC
TRBV2	few	TRBJ2-7	NA	CASSEQAYEQYF	TGTGCCAGCAGTGAACAGGCCTACGAGCAGTACTTC
TRBV5-6	once	TRBJ1-6	TRBD1	CASSLVISGTGGRRSPLHF	TGTGCCAGCAGCTTGGTGATATCGGGGACAGGAGGTAGGAGGTCACCCCTCCACTTT
TRBV30	NA	TRBJ2-3	NA	CAFSTSSKDTQYF	TGTGCCTTCTCCACTAGTTCTAAAGATACGCAGTATTTT
TRBV6-6	NA	TRBJ1-4	NA	CATRREEKLFF	TGTGCCACTCGAAGAGAAGAAAAACTGTTTTTT
TRBV5-6	NA	TRBJ2-3	TRBD2	CASSITSGGFKYF	TGTGCCAGCAGCATAACTAGCGGGGGTTTCAAGTATTTT
TRBV2	NA	TRBJ2-7	TRBD1	CASRQTGAEGGEQYF	TGTGCCAGCAGACAGACAGGGGCCGAAGGAGGCGAGCAGTACTTC
TRBV6-4	NA	TRBJ2-7	NA	CASSEDTSYEQYF	TGTGCCAGCAGTGAGGACACCTCCTACGAGCAGTACTTC
TRBV28	NA	TRBJ1-5	TRBD1	CASSRIQGNQPQHF	TGTGCCAGCAGTCGAATACAGGGGAATCAGCCCCAGCATTTT
TRBV7-3	NA	TRBJ2-2	NA	CASTADPGGELFF	TGTGCCAGCACCGCCGACCCCGGCGGGGAGCTGTTTTTT
TRBV2	NA	TRBJ2-7	NA	CASSDWGERYEQYF	TGTGCCAGCAGTGACTGGGGAGAGAGGTACGAGCAGTACTTC
TRBV11-2	NA	TRBJ1-6	NA	CATRGAADTYNSPLHF	TGTGCCACCCGAGGTGCGGCAGATACCTATAATTCACCCCTCCACTTT
TRBV28	NA	TRBJ1-6	TRBD1	CASSLDRGKALHF	TGTGCCAGCAGTCTAGACAGGGGAAAAGCCCTCCACTTT
TRBV10-1	once	TRBJ2-2	NA	CASSVGSANTGELFF	TGCGCCAGCAGTGTAGGGTCCGCTAACACCGGGGAGCTGTTTTTT
TRBV4-1	NA	TRBJ1-5	NA	CASSQDRSGAQPQHF	TGCGCCAGCAGCCAAGATCGGAGTGGGGCTCAGCCCCAGCATTTT
TRBV10-3	NA	TRBJ1-2	TRBD1	CASGQGANYGYTF	TGTGCCAGCGGACAGGGGGCCAACTATGGCTACACCTTC
TRBV7-9	NA	TRBJ2-7	NA	CASSLGMVSYEQYF	TGTGCCAGCAGCTTAGGTATGGTCAGTTACGAGCAGTACTTC
TRBV2	NA	TRBJ1-6	NA	CASSLKSLYNSPLHF	TGTGCCAGCTCCCTCAAAAGCCTGTATAATTCACCCCTCCACTTT